The table lists the clone carrying this TCR beta chain with many counts. Its antigen is undetermined. This sample was taken from a study of T cells in Graves' hyperthyroidism and ophthalmopathy. Overall study: Any treatment followed the collection of peripheral blood at initial diagnosis.

Using around 10 ml of fresh peripheral blood, PBMCs were prepared. The trim removed 4 bases at V and 4 bases at J, leaving 4 bases unmatched. Germline loops: CDR1 MNHEY, CDR2 SMNVEV (reference sequence). The CDR3 runs to 15 residues. Study findings and constraints: Blood shared most expanded thyroid clonotypes above 0.001. From stable hyperthyroidism, ophthalmopathy was separated by a 13 V-J model.

Amplification targeted TCR beta CDR3 regions from RNA transcripts. An initial round of RT-PCR targeting the TCR CDR3 relied on the HTBI primer set. TCRdb reanalysed the multiplex PCR reads using MiXCR and keeps one entry per CDR3 protein. This table holds approximately 360,000 distinct CDR3 sequences, 15% to 17% found once. Sample: blood. This receptor was identified in a woman aged 18-35 years with Graves' hyperthyroidism that later progressed to Graves' ophthalmopathy. The chain has TRBV27 and TRBJ1-6; 7 bases align to TRBD1. CDR3 sequence reads: CASSSPTGYNSPLHF. The CDR3 bases are TGTGCCAGCAGTTCGCCGACAGGGTATAATTCACCCCTCCACTTT.